The next 3 T cell receptor beta chains were all read from a single sample in a study of blood T cell repertoires in COVID-19. The protocol was immunoSEQ multiplex PCR, while the TCRdb copy is restricted to in-frame clones and leaves out a portion. The sample has 500,000 or so clones; around 90% are singletons. Sequences were obtained from PBMCs or T cells enriched from blood (not recorded which). Receptor source: a woman under 30 who had recovered from COVID-19.

This clone occurred once. This chain joins TRBV6-2 or TRBV6-3 and TRBJ2-5; D call uncertain. Germline assignment: CDR1 MNHEY and CDR2 SVGEGT. V was clipped by 2 bases and J by 4 bases, with 8 bases between them. The CDR3 extends over 13 amino acids. This CDR3 is CASSYERGETQYF. Here the CDR3 DNA reads TGTGCCAGCAGTTACGAACGCGGAGAGACCCAGTACTTC.

This chain links TRBV6-2 or TRBV6-3 with TRBJ1-3; D possibly corresponds to TRBD1 (5 bases). This CDR3 is built from 17 residues. CDR1 and CDR2 (germline): MNHEY, SVGEGT. Deletions cut 3 bases from V and 3 bases from J, with 18 bases between. CDR3 loop: CASSYGATRTRGNTIYF. DNA of the CDR3: TGTGCCAGCAGTTATGGGGCCACCAGGACGCGTGGAAACACCATATATTTT.

The J gene is TRBJ1-2, the V gene TRBV5-1; TRBD1 matches at 9 bases. CDR3 length equals 16 residues. Germline lookup yields CDR1 SGHRS and CDR2 YFSETQ. V was clipped by 4 bases and J by 0 bases; unmatched bases: 7. CDR3 protein: CASSPKQGASNYGYTF. The CDR3, as DNA: TGCGCCAGCAGCCCTAAACAGGGGGCGTCTAACTATGGCTACACCTTC. Full variable domain (remainder filled in from reference TRBV5-1 and TRBJ1-2): KAGVTQTPRYLIKTRGQQVTLSCSPISGHRSVSWYQQTPGQGLQFLFEYFSETQRNKGNFPGRFSGRQFSNSRSEMNVSTLELGDSALYLCASSPKQGASNYGYTFGSGTRLTVV.